Listed below are T cell receptor beta chains from one sample, sequenced in a study of cytomegalovirus exposure and HLA in healthy donors. Generated by immunoSEQ multiplex PCR, the TCRdb table keeps only in-frame clones and is missing some. The sample lists 140,000 or so clones; 61% were seen once. Material: PBMCs. These receptors originate from a male donor in good health and CMV-seronegative. The CDR3 runs from the conserved cysteine through the conserved F or W. The D gene is left open where the match is weak. Rows give clone size only sometimes, using once, few, many, or a class for an expanded clone.

CDR3 DNA,CDR3 protein,J gene,V gene,clone size,D gene
TGTGCCAGCAGCTTGGGACACCTATACTCTGGAAACACCATATATTTT,CASSLGHLYSGNTIYF,TRBJ1-3,TRBV5-6,-,-
TGTGCCAGCAGCTGGAGCGGGGGGGCGGGGACCCAGTACTTC,CASSWSGGAGTQYF,TRBJ2-5,TRBV6-5,-,TRBD2
TGTGCCAGCAGCCTCGGACTAGCGGGGGGGCTAAATGAGCAGTTCTTC,CASSLGLAGGLNEQFF,TRBJ2-1,TRBV14,-,TRBD2
TGTGCCAGTAGTCCGGGGACAGGTCTCGAGCAGTACTTC,CASSPGTGLEQYF,TRBJ2-7,TRBV19,-,TRBD1
TGTGCCAGCAGCCCGACAGGCGGGGGTTGGACCGGGGAGCTGTTTTTT,CASSPTGGGWTGELFF,TRBJ2-2,TRBV9,-,-
TGTGCCAGCAGCCTCTTCAAGACAGGAAACAATTCACCCCTCCACTTT,CASSLFKTGNNSPLHF,TRBJ1-6,TRBV7-2,-,-
TGTGCCAGCAGCTTGGGCCCAGCAATAAGCGGGGGGGCGGCAGATACGCAGTATTTT,CASSLGPAISGGAADTQYF,TRBJ2-3,TRBV5-6,few,TRBD2
TGCGCCAGCAGCTATGTGACAGGGGTGAGCACTGAAGCTTTCTTT,CASSYVTGVSTEAFF,TRBJ1-1,TRBV5-1,-,TRBD1
TGTGCCATCAATCGTGGGACAGACACAGATACGCAGTATTTT,CAINRGTDTDTQYF,TRBJ2-3,TRBV10-3,-,TRBD1
TGTGCCAGCACCCAGGCTGGAAGCAATCAGCCCCAGCATTTT,CASTQAGSNQPQHF,TRBJ1-5,TRBV7-8,-,-
TGTGCCAGCATCAAATCCGGGAGAACTCCTGGGGACACTGAAGCTTTCTTT,CASIKSGRTPGDTEAFF,TRBJ1-1,TRBV9,few,-
TGTGCCAGCAGTTTATCAGGATGGGGGCCGCATAGTTGGTACTTC,CASSLSGWGPHSWYF,TRBJ2-7,TRBV27,-,-
TGCGCCAGCAGCCAAGATATCGCGTTCCCTGAAGCTTTCTTT,CASSQDIAFPEAFF,TRBJ1-1,TRBV4-3,few,-
TGCGCCAGCAGCCGTGGAGCGGCTGACAATGAGCAGTTCTTC,CASSRGAADNEQFF,TRBJ2-1,TRBV5-1,-,-
TGTGCCAGCAGTTTAGGTGGCAGGGGCTACGAGCAGTACTTC,CASSLGGRGYEQYF,TRBJ2-7,TRBV27,few,-
TGTGCCAGTAGTATAGAAGGAGGGACCAGCTACGAGCAGTACTTC,CASSIEGGTSYEQYF,TRBJ2-7,TRBV19,-,-
TGTGCCAGTAGTATAGAGGGCGTCTATGGCTACACCTTC,CASSIEGVYGYTF,TRBJ1-2,TRBV19,-,-
TGTTCCAGCAGCTTAACAGGGGGGAACACTGAAGCTTTCTTT,CSSSLTGGNTEAFF,TRBJ1-1,TRBV7-9,-,TRBD1
TGTGCCAGCAGCTTTTTGGGACAGGAAAACACTGAAGCTTTCTTT,CASSFLGQENTEAFF,TRBJ1-1,TRBV5-6,-,TRBD1
TGTGCCAGCAGTAACAGTCAGACCTACGAGCAGTACTTC,CASSNSQTYEQYF,TRBJ2-7,TRBV6-5,-,-
TGTGCCAGCAGTTACTCCCCCCTTCCGGGGTACACTGAAGCTTTCTTT,CASSYSPLPGYTEAFF,TRBJ1-1,TRBV6-5,-,-
TGTGCCAGCAAAGGTACAGGGGGGTGGTCAGATACGCAGTATTTT,CASKGTGGWSDTQYF,TRBJ2-3,TRBV2,-,TRBD1
TGTGCCAGCAGCGTACTGTCTGATGGTCCGGGTGGCTACACCTTC,CASSVLSDGPGGYTF,TRBJ1-2,TRBV9,-,-
TGTGCCAGCAGTGATGGGCAGGGTAGCTACGAGCAGTACTTC,CASSDGQGSYEQYF,TRBJ2-7,TRBV25-1,-,-
TGTGCCAGCAGCGGGGGACAGGGTTTCCACGAGCAGTACTTC,CASSGGQGFHEQYF,TRBJ2-7,TRBV6-5,-,TRBD1
TGTGCCAGCATGCGGGGGGCTCAAGAGACCCAGTACTTC,CASMRGAQETQYF,TRBJ2-5,TRBV2,-,TRBD2
TGCGCCAGCAGCCAAGACGGGACAGGGCCTTTTTCCTCCTATAATTCACCCCTCCACTTT,CASSQDGTGPFSSYNSPLHF,TRBJ1-6,TRBV4-3,-,TRBD1
TGTGCCAGCAGGGAAACAGGGGGCGACCAGCCCCAGCATTTT,CASRETGGDQPQHF,TRBJ1-5,TRBV6-1,-,TRBD1
TGTGCCAGCAGCTTTACAGAGAACTATGGCTACACCTTC,CASSFTENYGYTF,TRBJ1-2,TRBV7-9,-,-
TGTGCCATTTTCCCGGGACAGGCCTACGAGCAGTACTTC,CAIFPGQAYEQYF,TRBJ2-7,TRBV19,-,TRBD1